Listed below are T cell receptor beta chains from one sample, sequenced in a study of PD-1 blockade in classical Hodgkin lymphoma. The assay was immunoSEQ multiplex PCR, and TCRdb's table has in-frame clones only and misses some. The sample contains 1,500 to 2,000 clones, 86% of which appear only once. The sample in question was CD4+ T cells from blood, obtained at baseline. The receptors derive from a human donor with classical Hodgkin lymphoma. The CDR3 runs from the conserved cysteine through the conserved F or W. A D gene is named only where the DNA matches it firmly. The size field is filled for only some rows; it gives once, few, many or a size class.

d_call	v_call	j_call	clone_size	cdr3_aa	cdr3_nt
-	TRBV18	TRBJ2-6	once	CASSRENPGANVLTF	TGTGCCAGCTCGCGCGAGAACCCCGGGGCCAACGTCCTGACTTTC
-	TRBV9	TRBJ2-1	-	CASSPRWENNEQFF	TGTGCCAGCAGCCCACGGTGGGAGAACAATGAGCAGTTCTTC
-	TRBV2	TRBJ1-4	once	CASFQGTTNEKLFF	TGTGCCAGCTTCCAGGGAACAACTAATGAAAAACTGTTTTTT
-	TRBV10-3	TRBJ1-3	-	CATGTPGNTIYF	TGTGCCACCGGGACACCTGGAAACACCATATATTTT
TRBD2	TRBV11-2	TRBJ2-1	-	CASSPGEEREFYNEQFF	TGTGCCAGCAGCCCCGGGGAGGAGCGGGAGTTCTACAATGAGCAGTTCTTC
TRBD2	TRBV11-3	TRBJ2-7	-	CASSLGAGGPYEQYF	TGTGCCAGCAGCTTAGGAGCGGGAGGGCCCTACGAGCAGTACTTC
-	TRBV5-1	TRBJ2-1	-	CASSLGPSRYNEQFF	TGCGCCAGCAGCTTGGGGCCTTCCAGATACAATGAGCAGTTCTTC
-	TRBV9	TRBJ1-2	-	CASSDRIYEGNGDGYTF	TGTGCCAGCAGCGACCGAATCTACGAGGGAAACGGTGACGGCTACACCTTC
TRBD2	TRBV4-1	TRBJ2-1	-	CASSQITSGRAGRDEQFF	TGCGCCAGCAGCCAAATAACTAGCGGGAGGGCCGGTAGAGATGAGCAGTTCTTC
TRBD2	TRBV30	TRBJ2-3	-	CAPATSGLTDTQYF	TGTGCTCCCGCCACTAGCGGACTCACAGATACGCAGTATTTT
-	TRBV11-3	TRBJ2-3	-	CASSLDATDTQYF	TGTGCCAGCAGCTTAGACGCCACAGATACGCAGTATTTT
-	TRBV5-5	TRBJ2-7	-	CASSLGDGAEQYF	TGTGCCAGCAGCTTGGGAGACGGGGCCGAGCAGTACTTC
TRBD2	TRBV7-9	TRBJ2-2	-	CASSPRGGPNTGELFF	TGTGCCAGCAGCCCGCGGGGGGGGCCGAACACCGGGGAGCTGTTTTTT
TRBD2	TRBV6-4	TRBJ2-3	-	CASSRILAGGRVGADTQYF	TGTGCCAGCAGCCGGATCCTAGCGGGAGGGCGGGTAGGAGCAGATACGCAGTATTTT
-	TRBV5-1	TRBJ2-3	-	CASSLRSGSTDTQYF	TGCGCCAGCAGCTTGAGGAGCGGGAGCACAGATACGCAGTATTTT
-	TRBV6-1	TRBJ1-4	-	CASSRGTNEKLFF	TGTGCCAGCAGTCGGGGTACTAATGAAAAACTGTTTTTT
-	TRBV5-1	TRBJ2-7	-	CASSLGGRDYEQYF	TGCGCCAGCAGCTTGGGTGGACGAGACTACGAGCAGTACTTC
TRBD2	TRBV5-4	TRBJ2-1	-	CASRPSGRAVNEQFF	TGTGCCAGCAGACCGAGCGGGAGGGCAGTAAATGAGCAGTTCTTC
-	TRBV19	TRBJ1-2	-	CASNLRAQGHYGYTF	TGTGCCAGTAACCTCCGGGCCCAAGGTCACTATGGCTACACCTTC
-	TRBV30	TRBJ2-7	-	CAWSVAHEQYF	TGTGCCTGGAGTGTAGCCCACGAGCAGTACTTC
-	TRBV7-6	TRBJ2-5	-	CASSGGDTRQETQYF	TGTGCCAGCAGCGGGGGGGACACCCGACAAGAGACCCAGTACTTC
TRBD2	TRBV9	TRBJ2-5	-	CASSIGREEETQYF	TGTGCCAGCAGCATCGGGCGGGAGGAAGAGACCCAGTACTTC
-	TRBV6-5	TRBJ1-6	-	CASSYELDNSPLHF	TGTGCCAGCAGTTACGAGCTGGATAATTCACCCCTCCACTTT
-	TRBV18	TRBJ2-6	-	CASSPPEGSGANVLTF	TGTGCCAGCTCACCACCGGAAGGGTCTGGGGCCAACGTCCTGACTTTC
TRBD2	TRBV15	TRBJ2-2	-	CATSTSRTSGRTGELFF	TGTGCCACCAGCACGTCCCGGACTAGCGGGAGAACCGGGGAGCTGTTTTTT
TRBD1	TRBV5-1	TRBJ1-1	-	CASSLAPGQPNTEAFF	TGCGCCAGCAGCCTGGCTCCGGGACAGCCGAACACTGAAGCTTTCTTT
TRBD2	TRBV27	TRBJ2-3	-	CASTPLAGKTDTQYF	TGTGCCAGCACCCCTCTAGCGGGGAAGACAGATACGCAGTATTTT
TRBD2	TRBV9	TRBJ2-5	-	CASSVDRGGETQYF	TGTGCCAGCAGCGTAGATCGCGGGGGGGAGACCCAGTACTTC
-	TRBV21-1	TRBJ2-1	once	CASSKGEGSGNEQFF	TGTGCCAGCAGCAAAGGAGAAGGTAGCGGCAATGAGCAGTTCTTC
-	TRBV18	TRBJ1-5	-	CASSRLDRGGRQPQHF	TGTGCCAGCTCCCGGTTGGATAGGGGCGGTCGTCAGCCCCAGCATTTT
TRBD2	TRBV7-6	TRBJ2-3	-	CASSPWVRRGGLSDTQYF	TGTGCCAGCAGCCCTTGGGTGAGGCGGGGGGGTTTATCAGATACGCAGTATTTT
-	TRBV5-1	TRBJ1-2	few	CASSLGVTGNYGYTF	TGCGCCAGCAGCTTGGGGGTGACGGGGAACTATGGCTACACCTTC
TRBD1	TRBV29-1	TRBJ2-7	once	CSVNSETGGYEQYF	TGCAGCGTTAACTCGGAGACAGGGGGCTACGAGCAGTACTTC
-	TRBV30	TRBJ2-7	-	CAWSVTWQGSMYF	TGTGCCTGGAGTGTTACGTGGCAGGGATCTATGTACTTC
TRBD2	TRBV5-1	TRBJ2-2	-	CASSLNGGLDTGELFF	TGCGCCAGCAGCTTGAACGGGGGGTTGGACACCGGGGAGCTGTTTTTT
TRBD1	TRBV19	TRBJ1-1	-	CASSIGRGPRNTEAFF	TGTGCCAGTAGTATAGGGAGGGGGCCTCGGAACACTGAAGCTTTCTTT
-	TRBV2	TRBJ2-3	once	CASRFGLGGTDTQYF	TGTGCCAGCAGATTTGGACTCGGGGGCACAGATACGCAGTATTTT
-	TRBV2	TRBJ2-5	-	CASRARGTYQETQYF	TGTGCCAGCAGGGCTAGAGGGACGTATCAAGAGACCCAGTACTTC
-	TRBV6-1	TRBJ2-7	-	CASSYPGSYEQYF	TGTGCCAGCAGTTATCCCGGCTCCTACGAGCAGTACTTC
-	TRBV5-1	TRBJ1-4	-	CASSSTPATNEKLFF	TGCGCCAGCAGCTCCACCCCGGCAACTAATGAAAAACTGTTTTTT
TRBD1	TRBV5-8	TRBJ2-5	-	CASSIGQAQQETQYF	TGTGCCAGCAGCATAGGACAGGCGCAGCAAGAGACCCAGTACTTC
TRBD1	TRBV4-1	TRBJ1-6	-	CASRTTGTAYSPLHF	TGCGCCAGCAGAACTACCGGGACAGCCTATTCACCCCTCCACTTT
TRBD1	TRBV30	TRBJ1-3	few	CAWDRGTGNTIYF	TGTGCCTGGGACAGGGGGACTGGAAACACCATATATTTT
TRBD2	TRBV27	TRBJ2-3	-	CASSPRTSGRTDTQYF	TGTGCCAGCAGTCCCCGAACTAGCGGTCGCACAGATACGCAGTATTTT
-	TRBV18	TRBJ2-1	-	CASSRGPRSYNEQFF	TGTGCCAGCTCACGGGGCCCGCGGAGCTACAATGAGCAGTTCTTC
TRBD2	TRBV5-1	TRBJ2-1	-	CASSSYATSSEQFF	TGCGCCAGCAGTTCATACGCGACTAGCTCTGAGCAGTTCTTC
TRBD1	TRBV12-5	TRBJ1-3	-	CASGLVLGQAGNTIYF	TGTGCTAGTGGTTTGGTACTGGGACAGGCTGGAAACACCATATATTTT
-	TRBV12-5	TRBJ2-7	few	CASGLGRIYEQYF	TGTGCTAGTGGTTTAGGCAGGATCTACGAGCAGTACTTC
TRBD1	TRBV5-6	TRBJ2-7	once	CASSNSGTGDYEQYF	TGTGCCAGCAGCAACTCCGGGACAGGGGACTACGAGCAGTACTTC
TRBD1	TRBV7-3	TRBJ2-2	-	CASSLLGGADTGELFF	TGTGCCAGCAGCTTACTAGGGGGCGCTGACACCGGGGAGCTGTTTTTT
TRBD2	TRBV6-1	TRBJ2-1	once	CAILKGLAGRNEQFF	TGTGCCATCCTTAAAGGACTAGCGGGGCGTAATGAGCAGTTCTTC
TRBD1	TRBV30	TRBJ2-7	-	CAWSMDRGNYEQYF	TGTGCCTGGAGTATGGACAGGGGGAATTACGAGCAGTACTTC
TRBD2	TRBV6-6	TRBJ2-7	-	CASSEGLVVYEQYF	TGTGCCAGCTCAGAGGGACTAGTGGTCTACGAGCAGTACTTC
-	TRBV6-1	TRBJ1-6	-	CASSGLGTILGNSPLHF	TGTGCCAGCAGTGGCCTGGGGACAATTCTAGGGAATTCACCCCTCCACTTT
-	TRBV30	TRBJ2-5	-	CAWSKGLQETQYF	TGTGCCTGGAGTAAAGGCCTCCAAGAGACCCAGTACTTC
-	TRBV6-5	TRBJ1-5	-	CASSYAASTQPQHF	TGTGCCAGCAGTTACGCCGCTTCAACCCAGCCCCAGCATTTT
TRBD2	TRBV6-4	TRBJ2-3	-	CASRRVAGSTDTQYF	TGTGCCAGCAGAAGGGTAGCGGGGAGCACAGATACGCAGTATTTT
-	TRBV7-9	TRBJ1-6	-	CASSLGGLHSPLHF	TGTGCCAGCAGCTTAGGGGGGTTGCATTCACCCCTCCACTTT
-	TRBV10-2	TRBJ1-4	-	CASSDPAAKGEKLFF	TGCGCCAGCAGTGACCCAGCTGCTAAAGGGGAAAAACTGTTTTTT